This T cell receptor beta chain was sequenced during a study of technical replicates of blood from several donors. This clone was recorded a few times. This table comes from immunoSEQ multiplex PCR, and its TCRdb copy is limited to in-frame clones, with some not included. The sample contains 75,000 to 95,000 clones, about 94% of which appear only once. Germline-derived CDR1 and CDR2 are MGHDK and SYGVNS. This CDR3 region has 15 residues. The V end was cut by 1 base, the J end by 2 bases, with 11 bases between. The TCR originated in a human donor in good health. The chain carries TRBV25-1 and TRBJ1-2, with no clear D. The sequencing sample was made of T cells isolated from PBMCs. In nucleotides, the CDR3 is TGTGCCAGCAGTGAATTTGTAGGAGGGAACTATGGCTACACCTTC. It specifies CASSEFVGGNYGYTF.